This T cell receptor beta chain was identified in a study of graft-versus-host responses after intestinal transplantation. This clone was counted a single time. From germline, CDR1 is SGHRS and CDR2 YFSETQ. The CDR3 extends over 13 amino acids. The trim removed 5 bases at V and 3 bases at J, leaving 4 bases unmatched. Some clones are missing from TCRdb's copy, which holds only in-frame ones; the method was immunoSEQ multiplex PCR. The sample lists 20,000 to 25,000 clones; about 55% were seen once. The sequenced sample was alloreactive CD4+ T cells from a mixed lymphocyte reaction culture, obtained before intestinal transplant. Subset: CFSE-low proliferating T cells sorted from roughly 6-day pre-transplant mixed lymphocyte reaction (GvH or HvG direction). The rearrangement uses TRBV5-1 and TRBJ2-7; TRBD1 matches at 8 bases. The receptor was isolated from a human patient who received an intestinal transplant. The CDR3 protein is CASRRTGSYEQYF. The CDR3 coding sequence is TGCGCCAGCAGACGGACAGGGAGCTACGAGCAGTACTTC.